Listed below are T cell receptor beta chains from one sample, sequenced in a study of vaccination effects on CD4 cells after COVID-19. Clones were sequenced by immunoSEQ multiplex PCR, and TCRdb holds only the in-frame ones, with some missing. This table holds tens of thousands of clones, around 72% found once. Which antigens these TCRs recognize remains unknown. Sequencing was performed on CD4+ T cells from PBMCs cultured with HCoV-OC43 spike peptides, taken before COVID-19 vaccination. These receptors were collected from a human donor who received a COVID-19 vaccine. CDR3s include the opening cysteine and the closing phenylalanine or tryptophan. A D gene is named only where the DNA matches it firmly. Clone size is stated in some rows and not others, as once, few, many or a class when expanded.

V gene: TRBV2
clone size: NA
D gene: TRBD1
J gene: TRBJ2-3
CDR3 DNA: TGTGCCAGCAGGGATGACAGGGGCGGCACAGATACGCAGTATTTT
CDR3 protein: CASRDDRGGTDTQYF

V gene: TRBV29-1
clone size: NA
D gene: NA
J gene: TRBJ2-2
CDR3 DNA: TGCAGCGCTCTACGCGGGGCCAGAAACACCGGGGAGCTGTTTTTT
CDR3 protein: CSALRGARNTGELFF

V gene: TRBV29-1
clone size: NA
D gene: NA
J gene: TRBJ1-2
CDR3 DNA: TGCAGCGTTGTTGCGCCTAGGGATGGCTACACCTTC
CDR3 protein: CSVVAPRDGYTF

V gene: TRBV6-5
clone size: NA
D gene: NA
J gene: TRBJ2-3
CDR3 DNA: TGTGCCAGCAGTTACCCGACAGAAGATACGCAGTATTTT
CDR3 protein: CASSYPTEDTQYF

V gene: TRBV24-1
clone size: few
D gene: NA
J gene: TRBJ1-2
CDR3 DNA: TGTGCCACCAGTGATCTTTCGACAGGAATAGGCTACACCTTC
CDR3 protein: CATSDLSTGIGYTF

V gene: TRBV5-1
clone size: NA
D gene: TRBD2
J gene: TRBJ2-2
CDR3 DNA: TGCGCCAGCAGCTTTGGACTAGCGGGAAGAACCGGGGAGCTGTTTTTT
CDR3 protein: CASSFGLAGRTGELFF

V gene: TRBV5-1
clone size: NA
D gene: NA
J gene: TRBJ1-3
CDR3 DNA: TGCGCCAGCAGCAGGGGAAGCTCTGGAAACACCATATATTTT
CDR3 protein: CASSRGSSGNTIYF

V gene: TRBV19
clone size: few
D gene: NA
J gene: TRBJ1-2
CDR3 DNA: TGTGCCAGTAGTATTGGCGGAACAAACTATGGCTACACCTTC
CDR3 protein: CASSIGGTNYGYTF

V gene: TRBV5-1
clone size: NA
D gene: TRBD1
J gene: TRBJ2-1
CDR3 DNA: TGCGCCAGCAGCTTCGACAGGGGAGGCAATGAGCAGTTCTTC
CDR3 protein: CASSFDRGGNEQFF

V gene: TRBV4-1
clone size: NA
D gene: NA
J gene: TRBJ2-5
CDR3 DNA: TGCGCCAGCAGCCAAGACACTAGTCGGGCGGAGACCCAGTACTTC
CDR3 protein: CASSQDTSRAETQYF

V gene: TRBV7-3
clone size: NA
D gene: NA
J gene: TRBJ1-1
CDR3 DNA: TGTGCCAGCAGTACAGGTGCCTCTAACACTGAAGCTTTCTTT
CDR3 protein: CASSTGASNTEAFF

V gene: TRBV9
clone size: NA
D gene: NA
J gene: TRBJ2-3
CDR3 DNA: TGTGCCAGCAGCCCGGGTCTGAGTAGCACAGATACGCAGTATTTT
CDR3 protein: CASSPGLSSTDTQYF

V gene: TRBV11-2
clone size: NA
D gene: TRBD2
J gene: TRBJ2-1
CDR3 DNA: TGTGCCAGCAGCTTATTTCTCGGGACTAGCGTCGTAGGCTACAATGAGCAGTTCTTC
CDR3 protein: CASSLFLGTSVVGYNEQFF

V gene: TRBV25-1
clone size: NA
D gene: NA
J gene: TRBJ2-4
CDR3 DNA: TGTGCCAGCAGTGACAGGGTCCAAAACATTCAGTACTTC
CDR3 protein: CASSDRVQNIQYF

V gene: TRBV18
clone size: NA
D gene: NA
J gene: TRBJ2-3
CDR3 DNA: TGTGCCAGCTCACCGACCTATCAATGGGCGCAGTATTTT
CDR3 protein: CASSPTYQWAQYF

V gene: TRBV24-1
clone size: NA
D gene: TRBD2
J gene: TRBJ2-1
CDR3 DNA: TGTGCCACCAGTGATCCCCGCCCGGGACTACGTGACAATGAGCAGTTCTTC
CDR3 protein: CATSDPRPGLRDNEQFF

V gene: TRBV12-5
clone size: NA
D gene: NA
J gene: TRBJ2-1
CDR3 DNA: TGTGCTAGTGGTTTGGGGAGCATACTATCCTACAATGAGCAGTTCTTC
CDR3 protein: CASGLGSILSYNEQFF

V gene: TRBV7-2
clone size: NA
D gene: NA
J gene: TRBJ1-1
CDR3 DNA: TGTGCCAGCAGCTTATCGATCGGCACTGAAGCTTTCTTT
CDR3 protein: CASSLSIGTEAFF

V gene: TRBV5-4
clone size: NA
D gene: TRBD1
J gene: TRBJ2-5
CDR3 DNA: TGTGCCAGCAGCACGGACAGGGGGCCAGAGACCCAGTACTTC
CDR3 protein: CASSTDRGPETQYF

V gene: TRBV2
clone size: NA
D gene: NA
J gene: TRBJ1-4
CDR3 DNA: TGTGCCAGCCATCTGGAACGTGGAACTAATGAAAAACTGTTTTTT
CDR3 protein: CASHLERGTNEKLFF

V gene: TRBV11-2
clone size: few
D gene: TRBD1
J gene: TRBJ1-5
CDR3 DNA: TGTGCCAGCAGCGTGGACAGGGAGGGTCAGCCCCAGCATTTT
CDR3 protein: CASSVDREGQPQHF

V gene: TRBV6-1
clone size: once
D gene: NA
J gene: TRBJ1-2
CDR3 DNA: TGTGCCAGCAGTGGACCTCCCGGGCGGCCACAAAGTTGGGGCTACACCTTC
CDR3 protein: CASSGPPGRPQSWGYTF

V gene: TRBV7-9
clone size: NA
D gene: NA
J gene: TRBJ2-3
CDR3 DNA: TGTGCCAGCAGCTCCCACGGGACGATTGGTGCAGATACGCAGTATTTT
CDR3 protein: CASSSHGTIGADTQYF

V gene: TRBV19
clone size: NA
D gene: TRBD1
J gene: TRBJ2-1
CDR3 DNA: TGTGCCAGTTCGGACAGGGGTTACAATGAGCAGTTCTTC
CDR3 protein: CASSDRGYNEQFF

V gene: TRBV6-5
clone size: NA
D gene: NA
J gene: TRBJ1-5
CDR3 DNA: TGTGCCAGCAGTACAGACTATGGGGAGCCCCAGCATTTT
CDR3 protein: CASSTDYGEPQHF

V gene: TRBV11-2
clone size: few
D gene: NA
J gene: TRBJ1-6
CDR3 DNA: TGTGCCAGCAGCTTAGGGCCGGGACGGGATAATTCACCCCTCCACTTT
CDR3 protein: CASSLGPGRDNSPLHF

V gene: TRBV12-3/TRBV12-4
clone size: NA
D gene: NA
J gene: TRBJ2-1
CDR3 DNA: TGTGCCAGCAGTCAACTAACAGACAATGAGCAGTTCTTC
CDR3 protein: CASSQLTDNEQFF

V gene: TRBV19
clone size: NA
D gene: TRBD1
J gene: TRBJ1-4
CDR3 DNA: TGTGCCAGTCGGGGAAAGGGGGCGGAAGAAAAACTGTTTTTT
CDR3 protein: CASRGKGAEEKLFF

V gene: TRBV7-9
clone size: NA
D gene: NA
J gene: TRBJ2-3
CDR3 DNA: TGTGCCAGCAGCAAAACTATCACAGCTAGCACAGATACGCAGTATTTT
CDR3 protein: CASSKTITASTDTQYF

V gene: TRBV7-2
clone size: NA
D gene: TRBD1
J gene: TRBJ2-4
CDR3 DNA: TGTGCCAGCAGCTTCGGGCAGGGGGAAGTTCAGTACTTC
CDR3 protein: CASSFGQGEVQYF

V gene: TRBV7-3
clone size: NA
D gene: TRBD1
J gene: TRBJ2-2
CDR3 DNA: TGTGCCAGCAGCCGGACAGGGGCGAACACCGGGGAGCTGTTTTTT
CDR3 protein: CASSRTGANTGELFF

V gene: TRBV9
clone size: NA
D gene: TRBD2
J gene: TRBJ2-1
CDR3 DNA: TGTGCCAGCTCAGTAGCGGGGGGCTCCTACAATGAGCAGTTCTTC
CDR3 protein: CASSVAGGSYNEQFF

V gene: TRBV1
clone size: NA
D gene: NA
J gene: TRBJ2-5
CDR3 DNA: TGCACCAGCAGCCAAGATCGAGCGCGCAGAAAAGAGACCCAGTACTTC
CDR3 protein: CTSSQDRARRKETQYF